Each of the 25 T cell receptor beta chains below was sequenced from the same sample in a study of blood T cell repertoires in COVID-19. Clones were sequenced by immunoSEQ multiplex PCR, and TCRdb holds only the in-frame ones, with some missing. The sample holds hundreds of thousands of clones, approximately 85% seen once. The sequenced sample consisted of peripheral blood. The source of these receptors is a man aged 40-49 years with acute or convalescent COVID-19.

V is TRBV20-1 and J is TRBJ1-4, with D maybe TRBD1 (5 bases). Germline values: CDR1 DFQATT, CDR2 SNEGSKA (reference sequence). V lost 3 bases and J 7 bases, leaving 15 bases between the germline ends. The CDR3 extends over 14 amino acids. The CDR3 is CSASPREGTEKLFF. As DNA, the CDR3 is TGCAGTGCTAGTCCCAGGGAGGGAACTGAAAAACTGTTTTTT.

The CDR3 sequence: CASSFDRGNTGELFF. The CDR3, as DNA: TGTGCCAGCAGCTTCGACAGGGGAAACACCGGGGAGCTGTTTTTT. V is TRBV2 and J is TRBJ2-2, with TRBD1 matching 8 bases. In germline, CDR1 is SNHLY, CDR2 FYNNEI. This CDR3 has 15 amino acids. V trimming: 6 bases; J trimming: 2 bases; junction bases outside the gene matches: 5.

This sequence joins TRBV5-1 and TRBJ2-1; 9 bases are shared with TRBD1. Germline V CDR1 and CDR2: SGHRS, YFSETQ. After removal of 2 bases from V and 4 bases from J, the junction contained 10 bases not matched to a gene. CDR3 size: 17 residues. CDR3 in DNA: TGCGCCAGCAGCTTACATTTCCCGGGACAGGGTTACAATGAGCAGTTCTTC. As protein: CASSLHFPGQGYNEQFF.

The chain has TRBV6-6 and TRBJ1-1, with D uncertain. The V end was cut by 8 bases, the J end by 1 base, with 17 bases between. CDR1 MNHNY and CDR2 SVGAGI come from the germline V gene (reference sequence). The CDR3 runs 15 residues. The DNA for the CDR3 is TGTGCCAGCGGTTCTACCGACACGCCGAACACTGAAGCTTTCTTT. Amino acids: CASGSTDTPNTEAFF.

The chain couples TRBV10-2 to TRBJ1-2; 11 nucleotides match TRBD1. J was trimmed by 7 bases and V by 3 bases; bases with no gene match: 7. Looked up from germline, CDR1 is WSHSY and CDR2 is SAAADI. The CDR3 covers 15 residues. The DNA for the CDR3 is TGCGCCAGCAGTGACCCTTCTGGGACAGGGGGTGGCTACACCTTC. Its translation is CASSDPSGTGGGYTF.

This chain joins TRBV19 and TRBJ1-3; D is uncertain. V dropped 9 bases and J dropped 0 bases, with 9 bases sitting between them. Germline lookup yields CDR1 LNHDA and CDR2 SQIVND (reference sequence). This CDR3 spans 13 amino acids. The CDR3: CASEEYSGNTIYF. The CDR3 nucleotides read TGTGCCAGCGAAGAGTACTCTGGAAACACCATATATTTT.

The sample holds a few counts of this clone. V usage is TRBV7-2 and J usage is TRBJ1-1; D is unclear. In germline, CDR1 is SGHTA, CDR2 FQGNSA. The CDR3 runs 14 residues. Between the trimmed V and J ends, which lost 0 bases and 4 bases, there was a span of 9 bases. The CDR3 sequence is CASSLASGVTEAFF. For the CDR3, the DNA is TGTGCCAGCAGCTTAGCTTCCGGAGTCACTGAAGCTTTCTTT.

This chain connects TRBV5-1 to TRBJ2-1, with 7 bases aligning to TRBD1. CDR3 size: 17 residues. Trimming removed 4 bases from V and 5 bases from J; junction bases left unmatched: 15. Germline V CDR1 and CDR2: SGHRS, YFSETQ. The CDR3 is CASSTDTGAFRNNEQFF. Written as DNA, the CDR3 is TGCGCCAGCAGCACCGATACAGGGGCGTTTCGGAACAATGAGCAGTTCTTC.

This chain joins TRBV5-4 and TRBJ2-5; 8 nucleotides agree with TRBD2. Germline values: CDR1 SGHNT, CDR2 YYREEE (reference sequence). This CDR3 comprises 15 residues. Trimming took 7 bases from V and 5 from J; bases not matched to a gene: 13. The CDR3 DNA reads TGTGCCAGCGGATCCTTTACGGGGGGGCACGAGACCCAGTACTTC. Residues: CASGSFTGGHETQYF.

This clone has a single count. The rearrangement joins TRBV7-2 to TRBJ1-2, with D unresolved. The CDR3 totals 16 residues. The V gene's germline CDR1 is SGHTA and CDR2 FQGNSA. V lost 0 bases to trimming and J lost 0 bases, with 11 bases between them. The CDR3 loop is CASSLAADPSNYGYTF. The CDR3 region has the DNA TGTGCCAGCAGCTTAGCGGCGGATCCCTCTAACTATGGCTACACCTTC.

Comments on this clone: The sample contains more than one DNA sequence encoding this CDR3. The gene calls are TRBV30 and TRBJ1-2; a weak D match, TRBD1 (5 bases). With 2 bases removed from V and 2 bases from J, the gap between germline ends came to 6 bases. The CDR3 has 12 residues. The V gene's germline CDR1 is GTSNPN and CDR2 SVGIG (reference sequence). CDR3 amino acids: CAWSRGNYGYTF. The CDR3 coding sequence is TGTGCCTGGAGTCGGGGGAACTATGGCTACACCTTC. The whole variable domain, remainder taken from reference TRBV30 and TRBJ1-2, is SQTIHQWPATLVQPVGSPLSLECTVEGTSNPNLYWYRQAAGRGLQLLFYSVGIGQISSEVPQNLSASRPQDRQFILSSKKLLLSDSGFYLCAWSRGNYGYTFGSGTRLTVV.

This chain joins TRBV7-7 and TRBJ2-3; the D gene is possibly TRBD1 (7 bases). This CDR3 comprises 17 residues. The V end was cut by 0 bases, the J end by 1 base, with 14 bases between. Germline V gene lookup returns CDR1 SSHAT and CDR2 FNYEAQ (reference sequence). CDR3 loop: CASSLAPEGAGTDTQYF. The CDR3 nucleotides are TGTGCCAGCAGCTTAGCGCCGGAGGGGGCGGGCACAGATACGCAGTATTTT.

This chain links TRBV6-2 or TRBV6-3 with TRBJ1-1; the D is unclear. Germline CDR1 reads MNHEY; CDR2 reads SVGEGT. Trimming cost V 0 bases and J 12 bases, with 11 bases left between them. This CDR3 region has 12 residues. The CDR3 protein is CASSYSGREPFF. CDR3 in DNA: TGTGCCAGCAGTTACTCGGGAAGGGAGCCTTTCTTT.

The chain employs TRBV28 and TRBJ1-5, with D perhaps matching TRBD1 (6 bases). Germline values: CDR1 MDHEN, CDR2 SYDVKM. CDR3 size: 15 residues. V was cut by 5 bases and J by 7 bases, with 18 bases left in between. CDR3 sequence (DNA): TGTGCCAGCAGTCCCATGAGGGGGAAAGGACAGCCCCAGCATTTT. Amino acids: CASSPMRGKGQPQHF.

The CDR3 region is CASSRDRDHEQYF. CDR3 DNA sequence: TGTGCCAGCAGCCGGGACAGGGACCACGAGCAGTACTTC. This chain joins TRBV7-3 and TRBJ2-7; 9 bases line up with TRBD1. CDR3 length equals 13 residues. J was trimmed by 5 bases and V by 5 bases; bases with no gene match: 4. Per the germline V gene, CDR1 is SGHTA and CDR2 is FQGTGA.

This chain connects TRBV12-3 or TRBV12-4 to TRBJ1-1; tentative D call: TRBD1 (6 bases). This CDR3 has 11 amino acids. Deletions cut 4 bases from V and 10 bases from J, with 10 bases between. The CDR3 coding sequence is TGTGCCAGCAGTTCCCCAGGGGTAGCTTTCTTT. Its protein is CASSSPGVAFF.

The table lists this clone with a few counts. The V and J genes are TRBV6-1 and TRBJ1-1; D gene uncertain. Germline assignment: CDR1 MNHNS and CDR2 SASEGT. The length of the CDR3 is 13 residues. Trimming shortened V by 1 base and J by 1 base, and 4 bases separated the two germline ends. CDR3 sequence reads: CASSEGRNTEAFF. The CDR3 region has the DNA TGTGCCAGCAGTGAAGGCAGGAACACTGAAGCTTTCTTT.

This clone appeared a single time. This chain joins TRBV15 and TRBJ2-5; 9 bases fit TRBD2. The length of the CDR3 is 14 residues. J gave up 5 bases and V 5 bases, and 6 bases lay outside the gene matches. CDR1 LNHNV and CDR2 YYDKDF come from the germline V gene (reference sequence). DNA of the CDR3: TGTGCCACCAGCCTGGGCGGGGGGGCGGAGACCCAGTACTTC. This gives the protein CATSLGGGAETQYF. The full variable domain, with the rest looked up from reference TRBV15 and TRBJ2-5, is DAMVIQNPRYQVTQFGKPVTLSCSQTLNHNVMYWYQQKSSQAPKLLFHYYDKDFNNEADTPDNFQSRRPNTSFCFLDIRSPGLGDTAMYLCATSLGGGAETQYFGPGTRLLVL.

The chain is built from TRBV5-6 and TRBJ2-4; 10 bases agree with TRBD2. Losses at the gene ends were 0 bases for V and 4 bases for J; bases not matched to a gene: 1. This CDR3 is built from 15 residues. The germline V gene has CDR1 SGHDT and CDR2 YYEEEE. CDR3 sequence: CASSLASGGKNIQYF. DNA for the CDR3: TGTGCCAGCAGCTTGGCTAGCGGGGGAAAAAACATTCAGTACTTC. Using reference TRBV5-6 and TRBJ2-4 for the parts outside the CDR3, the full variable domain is DAGVTQSPTHLIKTRGQQVTLRCSPKSGHDTVSWYQQALGQGPQFIFQYYEEEERQRGNFPDRFSGHQFPNYSSELNVNALLLGDSALYLCASSLASGGKNIQYFGAGTRLSVL.

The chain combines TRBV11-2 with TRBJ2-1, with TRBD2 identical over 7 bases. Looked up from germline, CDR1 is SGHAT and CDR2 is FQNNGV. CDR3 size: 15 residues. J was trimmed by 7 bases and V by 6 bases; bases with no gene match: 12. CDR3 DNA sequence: TGTGCCAGCAGGGAATGGGGGGGTCTGGCGAATGAGCAGTTCTTC. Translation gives CASREWGGLANEQFF.

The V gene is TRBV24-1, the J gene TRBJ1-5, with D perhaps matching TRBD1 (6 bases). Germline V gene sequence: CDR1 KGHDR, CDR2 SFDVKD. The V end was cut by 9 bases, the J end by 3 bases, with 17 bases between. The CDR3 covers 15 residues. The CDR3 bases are TGTGCCACCGCTCCGTCGGACAGCCTCAATCAGCCCCAGCATTTT. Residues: CATAPSDSLNQPQHF.

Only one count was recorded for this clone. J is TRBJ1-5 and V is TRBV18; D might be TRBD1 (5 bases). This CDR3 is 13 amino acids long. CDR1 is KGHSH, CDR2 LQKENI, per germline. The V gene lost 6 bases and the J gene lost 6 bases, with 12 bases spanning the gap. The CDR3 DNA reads TGTGCCAGCTCCCCGGGGGAGGGTCAGCCCCAGCATTTT. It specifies CASSPGEGQPQHF.

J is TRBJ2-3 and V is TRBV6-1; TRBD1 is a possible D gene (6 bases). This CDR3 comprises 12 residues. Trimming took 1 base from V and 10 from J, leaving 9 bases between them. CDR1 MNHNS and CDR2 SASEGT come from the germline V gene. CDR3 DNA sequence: TGTGCCAGCAGTGAAGTCCGGACAGCGCAGTATTTT. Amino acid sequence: CASSEVRTAQYF.

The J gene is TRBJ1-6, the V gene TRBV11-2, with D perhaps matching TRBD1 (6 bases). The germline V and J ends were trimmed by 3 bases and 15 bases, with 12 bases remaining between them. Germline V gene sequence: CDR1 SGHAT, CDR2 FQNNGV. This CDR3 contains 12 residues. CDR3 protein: CASSFLRQDLHF. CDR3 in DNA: TGTGCCAGCAGCTTCCTTAGACAGGACCTCCACTTT.

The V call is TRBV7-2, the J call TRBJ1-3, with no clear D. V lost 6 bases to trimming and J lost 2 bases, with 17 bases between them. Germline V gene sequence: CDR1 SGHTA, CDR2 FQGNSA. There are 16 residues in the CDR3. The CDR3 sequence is CASSYSGVFAGNTIYF. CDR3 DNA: TGTGCCAGCAGTTACTCCGGGGTTTTCGCTGGAAACACCATATATTTT. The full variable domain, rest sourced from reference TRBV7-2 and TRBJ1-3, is GAGVSQSPSNKVTEKGKDVELRCDPISGHTALYWYRQSLGQGLEFLIYFQGNSAPDKSGLPSDRFSAERTGGSVSTLTIQRTQQEDSAVYLCASSYSGVFAGNTIYFGEGSWLTVV.